This TCR beta chain was profiled in a study of T-cell memory formation after mild COVID-19. Overall study context: The study found TCR clusters largely donor specific. Study-wide findings and caveats: Prior to infection, memory already included some responding clones, suggesting cross-reactive memory joined. Clones that shrank (day 15 to 85) were balanced CD4/CD8, whereas later expanders leaned CD4+.

V lost 4 bases to trimming and J lost 1 base, with 13 bases between them. The germline V gene encodes CDR1 LGHNA and CDR2 YNFKEQ. This CDR3 is 15 amino acids long. From the 5' RACE reads, TCRdb called clonotypes with MiXCR, one entry per CDR3 protein. This table has tens of thousands of distinct CDR3 sequences, around 7% appearing once. At least ten counts were recorded for this clonotype. Its antigen is as yet unknown. The sample taken for sequencing was PBMCs or a T cell subset sorted from them (not recorded which). The source is an adult woman who had mild COVID-19 (a few samples of this study predate the infection). Cell type and time point are not known. This chain uses TRBV4-2 with TRBJ1-1, with D hard to call. The CDR3 is CASSPFPTENTEAFF. In DNA form, the CDR3 reads TGTGCCAGCAGCCCCTTCCCGACTGAGAACACTGAAGCTTTCTTT.